What follows describes a single T cell receptor (beta chain). Its specific antigen is unknown. No much larger clone is present one base from it, and per-base qualities are unavailable. Participants in the prospective study were enrolled through a virtual design, were aged roughly 18 to 100 years, and lived in 20 to 30 United States geographic areas. In the prospective study, participants were assigned to cohorts based on the clinical history participants reported in a screening survey and a study questionnaire. For ImmuneRACE Cohort 3, a participant was defined as recovered based on two consecutive negative NP/OP PCR tests, clearance by a healthcare professional, or resolution of symptoms. Each participant in the prospective study had whole blood, serum and a nasopharyngeal or oropharyngeal swab collected by mobile phlebotomists. Additional blood draws and questionnaires over an approximately two-month period could optionally be provided by prospective study participants. Before DNA extraction, blood samples from the prospective study were shipped at room temperature or frozen.

TCRbeta CDR3 regions were amplified from genomic DNA by means of the immunoSEQ Assay, a bias-controlled multiplex PCR. Per the original workflow: Within the assay, amplification of reference gene primers was used to estimate how many nucleated cells each sample contained. Sequence reads were collapsed and filtered to measure the absolute abundance of every unique TCRbeta CDR3 rearrangement. For each sample, productive Simpson clonality was calculated as the square root of Simpson's diversity index across productive rearrangements. TCRdb took over this immuneACCESS table, retaining in-frame rearrangements with V and J assigned. Such tables are incomplete; in checked studies, under half of the missing clones stem from an unresolved V gene, and the remainder is unexplained. V and J calls and clone size are as listed in that table; D and trimming were resolved from the DNA. The sample profile shows over 200,000 clones; approximately 80% of them were found once. The leading ten clones occupy approximately 1.8% of the sample.

The data stem from a study of blood T cell repertoires in COVID-19 (dated by TCRdb to the early 2020s). Looking at the study overall: Collaborator samples came from the United States, Italy and Spain and covered acute and convalescent phases of COVID-19. Samples were obtained from the ongoing ImmuneRACE study (first 160 participants) and from roughly 1,300 subjects provided by 6 global collaborators. The sample metadata nearly always contained a de-identified subject ID, COVID-19 status, age in years and sex. Where HLA class I and class II types were available, the types were taken from metadata supplied by the sample provider, not from assay-based typing. The material from the prospective study consisted of cDNA or gDNA derived from T cells, B-cell-depleted T cells, or PBMCs. A freely available public database, intended as a resource for researchers studying the immune response to SARS-CoV-2, is where the repertoires were released. Deeply sampled blood TCRbeta repertoires from subjects exposed to, actively infected with, or recovered from COVID-19 were included in the dataset.

The germline V and J ends show losses of 5 bases and 4 bases respectively, and no gene match explains 2 bases of the junction. There are 13 amino acids in the CDR3, from cysteine to phenylalanine inclusive. Only the CDR3 DNA is retained, 39 bases long and in frame from the first base. CDR1 is given as LGHNT and CDR2 as FRNRAP, both from the germline V gene. Summary of the overall study and its limitations: The amount of clinical and demographic metadata varied by source and participant and was provided uncurated.

Specimen: PBMCs or T cells enriched from blood (not recorded which). This sequence originates from a man aged 55 to 69 who had recovered from COVID-19. Recombination linked TRBV12-5 to TRBJ2-5; 9 nucleotides in the junction match TRBD1. The nucleotide sequence is given as TGTGCTAGTGGTCCACAGGGGGCAGAGACCCAGTACTTC. Its protein reads: CASGPQGAETQYF.